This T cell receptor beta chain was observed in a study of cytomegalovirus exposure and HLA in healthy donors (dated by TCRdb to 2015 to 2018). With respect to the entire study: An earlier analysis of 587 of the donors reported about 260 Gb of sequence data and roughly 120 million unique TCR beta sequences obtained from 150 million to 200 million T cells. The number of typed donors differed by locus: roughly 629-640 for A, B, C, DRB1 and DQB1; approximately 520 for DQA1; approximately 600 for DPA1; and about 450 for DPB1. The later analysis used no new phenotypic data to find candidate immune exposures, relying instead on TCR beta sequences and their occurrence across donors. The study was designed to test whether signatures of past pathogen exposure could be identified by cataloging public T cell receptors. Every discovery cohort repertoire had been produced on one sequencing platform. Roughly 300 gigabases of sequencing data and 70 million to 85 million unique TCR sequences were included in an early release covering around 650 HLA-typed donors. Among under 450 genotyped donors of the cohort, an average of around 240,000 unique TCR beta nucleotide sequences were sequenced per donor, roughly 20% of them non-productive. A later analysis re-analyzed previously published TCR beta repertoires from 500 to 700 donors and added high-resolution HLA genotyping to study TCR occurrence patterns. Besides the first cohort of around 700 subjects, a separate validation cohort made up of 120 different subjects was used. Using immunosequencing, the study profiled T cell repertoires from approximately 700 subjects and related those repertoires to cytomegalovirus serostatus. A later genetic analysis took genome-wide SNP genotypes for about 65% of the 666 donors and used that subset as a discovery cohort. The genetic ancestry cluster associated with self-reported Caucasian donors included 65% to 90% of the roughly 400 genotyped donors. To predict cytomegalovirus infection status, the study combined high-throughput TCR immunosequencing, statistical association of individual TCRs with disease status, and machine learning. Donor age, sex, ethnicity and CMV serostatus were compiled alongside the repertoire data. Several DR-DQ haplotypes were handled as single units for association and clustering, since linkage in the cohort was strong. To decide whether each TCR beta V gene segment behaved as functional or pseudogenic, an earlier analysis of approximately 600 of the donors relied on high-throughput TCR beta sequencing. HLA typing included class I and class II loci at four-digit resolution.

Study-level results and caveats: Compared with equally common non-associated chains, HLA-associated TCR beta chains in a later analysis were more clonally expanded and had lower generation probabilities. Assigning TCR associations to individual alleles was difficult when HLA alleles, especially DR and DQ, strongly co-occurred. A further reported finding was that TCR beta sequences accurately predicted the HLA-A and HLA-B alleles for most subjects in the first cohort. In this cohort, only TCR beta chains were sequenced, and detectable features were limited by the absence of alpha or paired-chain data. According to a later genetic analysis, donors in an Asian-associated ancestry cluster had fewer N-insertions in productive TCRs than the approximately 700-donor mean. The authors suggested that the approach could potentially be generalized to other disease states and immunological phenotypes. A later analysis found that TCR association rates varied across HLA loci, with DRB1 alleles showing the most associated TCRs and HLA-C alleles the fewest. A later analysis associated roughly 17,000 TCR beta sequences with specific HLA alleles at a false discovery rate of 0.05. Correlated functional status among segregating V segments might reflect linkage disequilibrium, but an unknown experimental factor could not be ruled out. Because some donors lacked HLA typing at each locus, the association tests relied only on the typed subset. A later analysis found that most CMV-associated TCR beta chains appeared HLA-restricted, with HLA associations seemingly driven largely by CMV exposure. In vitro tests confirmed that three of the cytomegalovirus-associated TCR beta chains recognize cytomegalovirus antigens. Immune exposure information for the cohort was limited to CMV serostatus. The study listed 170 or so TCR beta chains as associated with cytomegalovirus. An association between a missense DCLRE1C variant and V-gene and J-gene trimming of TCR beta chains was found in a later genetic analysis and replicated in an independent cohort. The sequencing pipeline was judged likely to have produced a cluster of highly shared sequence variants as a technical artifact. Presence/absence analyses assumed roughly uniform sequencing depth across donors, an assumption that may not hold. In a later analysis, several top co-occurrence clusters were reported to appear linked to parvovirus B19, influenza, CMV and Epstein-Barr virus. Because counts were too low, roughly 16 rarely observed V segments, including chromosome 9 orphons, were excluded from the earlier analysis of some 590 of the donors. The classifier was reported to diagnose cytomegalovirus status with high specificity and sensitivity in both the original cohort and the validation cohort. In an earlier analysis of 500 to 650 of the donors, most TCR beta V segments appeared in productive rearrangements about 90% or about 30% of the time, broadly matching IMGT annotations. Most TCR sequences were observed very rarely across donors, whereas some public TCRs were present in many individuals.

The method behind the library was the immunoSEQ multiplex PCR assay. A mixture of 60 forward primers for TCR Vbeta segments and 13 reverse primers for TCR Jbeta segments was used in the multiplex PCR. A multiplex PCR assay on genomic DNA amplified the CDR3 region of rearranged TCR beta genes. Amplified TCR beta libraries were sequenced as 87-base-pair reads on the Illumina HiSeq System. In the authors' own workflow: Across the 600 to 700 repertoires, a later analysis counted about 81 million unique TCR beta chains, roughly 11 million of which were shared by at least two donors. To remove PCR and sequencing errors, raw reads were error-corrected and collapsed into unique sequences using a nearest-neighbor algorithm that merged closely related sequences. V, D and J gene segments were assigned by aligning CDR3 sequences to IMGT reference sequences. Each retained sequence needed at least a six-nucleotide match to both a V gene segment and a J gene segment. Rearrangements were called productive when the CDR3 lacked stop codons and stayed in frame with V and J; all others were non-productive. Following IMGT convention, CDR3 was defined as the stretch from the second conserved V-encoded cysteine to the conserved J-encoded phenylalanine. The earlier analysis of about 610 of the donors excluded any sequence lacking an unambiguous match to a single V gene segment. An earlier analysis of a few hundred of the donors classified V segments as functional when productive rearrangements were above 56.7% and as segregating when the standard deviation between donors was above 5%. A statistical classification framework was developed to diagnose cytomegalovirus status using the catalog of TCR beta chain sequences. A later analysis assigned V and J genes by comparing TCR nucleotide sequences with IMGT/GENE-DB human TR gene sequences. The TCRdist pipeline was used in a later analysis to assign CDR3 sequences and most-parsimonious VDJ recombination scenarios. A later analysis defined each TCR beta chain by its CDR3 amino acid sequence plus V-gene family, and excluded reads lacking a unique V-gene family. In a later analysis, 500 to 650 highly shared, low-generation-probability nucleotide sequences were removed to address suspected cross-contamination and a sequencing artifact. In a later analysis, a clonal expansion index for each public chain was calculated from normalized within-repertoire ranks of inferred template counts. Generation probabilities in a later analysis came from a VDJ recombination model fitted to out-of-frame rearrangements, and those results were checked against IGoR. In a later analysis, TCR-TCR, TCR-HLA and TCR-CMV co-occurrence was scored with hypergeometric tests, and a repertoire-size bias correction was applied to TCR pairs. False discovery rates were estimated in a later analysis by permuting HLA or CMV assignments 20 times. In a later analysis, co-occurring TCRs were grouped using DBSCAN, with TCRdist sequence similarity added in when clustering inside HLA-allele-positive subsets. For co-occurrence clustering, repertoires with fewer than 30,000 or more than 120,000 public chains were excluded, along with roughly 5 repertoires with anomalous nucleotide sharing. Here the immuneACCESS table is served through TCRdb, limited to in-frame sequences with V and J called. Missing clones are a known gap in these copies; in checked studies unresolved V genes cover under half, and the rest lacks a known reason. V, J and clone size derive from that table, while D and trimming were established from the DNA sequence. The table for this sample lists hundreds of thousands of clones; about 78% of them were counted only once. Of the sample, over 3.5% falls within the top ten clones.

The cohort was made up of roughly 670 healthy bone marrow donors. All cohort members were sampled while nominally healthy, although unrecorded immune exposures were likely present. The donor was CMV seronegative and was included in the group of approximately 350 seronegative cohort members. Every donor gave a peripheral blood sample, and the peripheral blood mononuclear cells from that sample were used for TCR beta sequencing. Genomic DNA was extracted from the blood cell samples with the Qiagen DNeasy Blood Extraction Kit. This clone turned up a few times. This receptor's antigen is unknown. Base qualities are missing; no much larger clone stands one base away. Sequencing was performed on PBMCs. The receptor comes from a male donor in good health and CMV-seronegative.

The DNA reads TGTGCCAGCTCACCATCTCCTAGCGGGAGCACAGATACGCAGTATTTT. It translates as CASSPSPSGSTDTQYF. The chain was built from TRBV18 and TRBJ2-3; a stretch of 8 junction bases matches TRBD2. Its CDR3 holds 16 amino acids, cysteine through phenylalanine. Only the CDR3 DNA is retained, 48 bases long and in frame from the first base. As encoded in the germline V gene, CDR1 is KGHSH while CDR2 is LQKENI. At the junction V is shortened by 2 bases and J by 0 bases; bases outside the gene matches: 4.